A selection of T cell receptor beta chains follows, all from one sample in a study of T cells in Graves' hyperthyroidism and ophthalmopathy. TCRdb called the multiplex PCR reads again in MiXCR, with one record for every CDR3 protein. Of 250,000 or so distinct CDR3 sequences listed, over 15% are singletons. The sample taken for sequencing was blood. The receptors originated from a woman aged 18-29 years with Graves' ophthalmopathy. Both conserved end residues are part of each CDR3. Each record gives: V gene, clone size, J gene, D gene, CDR3 protein, CDR3 DNA. D genes are given only for firm matches. Size tells how often a clone was seen (once, few, many) or the class of an expanded clone, and some rows leave it out.

TRBV14	many	TRBJ2-7	-	CASSQEGIFSYEQYF	TGTGCCAGCAGCCAAGAAGGTATTTTCTCCTACGAGCAGTACTTC
TRBV10-2	many	TRBJ2-5	TRBD2	CASSEAGRWQETQYF	TGCGCCAGCAGTGAAGCGGGAAGGTGGCAAGAGACCCAGTACTTC
TRBV6-5	many	TRBJ1-6	-	CASSYSAGAGDSPLHF	TGTGCCAGCAGTTACTCCGCAGGGGCCGGAGATTCACCCCTCCACTTT
TRBV6-2/TRBV6-3	many	TRBJ2-5	TRBD1	CASTKTGVVETQYF	TGTGCCAGCACCAAGACAGGGGTTGTCGAGACCCAGTACTTC
TRBV7-8	few	TRBJ2-2	TRBD2	CASSFTSVNTGELFF	TGTGCCAGCAGCTTTACTAGCGTGAACACCGGGGAGCTGTTTTTT
TRBV5-4	-	TRBJ1-3	TRBD1	CASSLGTGGAAGNTIYF	TGTGCCAGCAGCTTGGGGACAGGGGGCGCAGCGGGAAACACCATATATTTT
TRBV20-1	many	TRBJ2-5	TRBD2	CSARDVRAGGPGETQYF	TGCAGTGCTAGAGACGTGCGAGCGGGGGGGCCGGGAGAGACCCAGTACTTC
TRBV11-1	-	TRBJ2-5	TRBD2	CASSLTSGRGGGGQETQYF	TGTGCCAGCAGCTTGACTAGCGGGAGAGGGGGCGGAGGCCAAGAGACCCAGTACTTC
TRBV6-2/TRBV6-3	many	TRBJ2-5	-	CASTGNRRVAQYF	TGTGCCAGCACCGGCAATCGTAGGGTGGCCCAGTACTTC
TRBV28	-	TRBJ2-1	TRBD2	CASSTTWTSGKGYEQFF	TGTGCCAGCAGTACAACATGGACTAGCGGGAAAGGCTACGAGCAGTTCTTC
TRBV2	many	TRBJ1-2	-	CASSEDWTYGYTF	TGTGCCAGCAGTGAAGACTGGACCTATGGCTACACCTTC
TRBV5-5	many	TRBJ2-3	TRBD1	CASSSTGLLSTDTQYF	TGTGCCAGCAGCTCGACAGGGCTCTTGAGCACAGATACGCAGTATTTT
TRBV18	many	TRBJ2-3	TRBD2	CASSTTSGGVDTQYF	TGTGCCAGCTCAACGACTAGCGGGGGAGTAGATACGCAGTATTTT
TRBV28	many	TRBJ2-3	TRBD1	CASSLGRTGATDTQYF	TGTGCCAGCAGCCTCGGAAGGACAGGGGCCACAGATACGCAGTATTTT
TRBV6-2/TRBV6-3	-	TRBJ2-5	TRBD2	CSTGTTGWETQYF	TGTTCAACCGGGACTACCGGTTGGGAGACCCAGTACTTC
TRBV11-3	-	TRBJ1-2	-	CASSLGRGTVYGYTF	TGTGCCAGCAGCTTAGGTCGGGGAACGGTCTATGGCTACACCTTC